A selection of T cell receptor beta chains follows, all from one sample in a study of naive and memory T cell subsets. TCRdb ran MiXCR on the 5' RACE reads and lists one entry per CDR3 protein. This sample has about 56,000 distinct CDR3 sequences, with around 8% found just once. The origin of the receptors is a female donor in good health. The CDR3 runs from the conserved cysteine through the conserved F or W. A D gene is named only where the DNA matches it firmly. Expanded clones are given a class, and other clones once, few, many or no size at all.

V gene	clone size	J gene	D gene	CDR3 DNA	CDR3 protein
TRBV6-6	many	TRBJ1-1	.	TGTGCCAGCAGATTGGCGGGGGCGAACACTGAAGCTTTCTTT	CASRLAGANTEAFF
TRBV29-1	many	TRBJ2-5	.	TGCAGCGTTGAACCCGGGCCGGAGGCCCAGTACTTC	CSVEPGPEAQYF
TRBV6-4	.	TRBJ2-2	TRBD1	TGTGCCAGCACGTACACAGGGGGAATTGGCACCGGGGAGCTGTTTTTT	CASTYTGGIGTGELFF
TRBV2	many	TRBJ1-1	.	TGTGCCAGCAGCGGGCGCTATCGAGTGAACACTGAAGCTTTCTTT	CASSGRYRVNTEAFF
TRBV6-2/TRBV6-3	.	TRBJ2-1	TRBD2	TGTGCCACCAAGACTAGCGGGGGGCCGAGCTCCTACAATGAGCAGTTCTTC	CATKTSGGPSSYNEQFF
TRBV20-1	many	TRBJ1-1	.	TGCAGTGCTAGACACAGCTCCACTTTGAACACTGAAGCTTTCTTT	CSARHSSTLNTEAFF
TRBV28	.	TRBJ2-5	TRBD2	TGTGCCAGTAGCGGGGGGGCGCGAGAGACCCAGTACTTC	CASSGGARETQYF
TRBV7-2	few	TRBJ2-7	TRBD1	TGTGCCAGCAGCGCTCCGGGACAGAGGACCTCCTACGAGCAGTACTTC	CASSAPGQRTSYEQYF
TRBV12-3/TRBV12-4	.	TRBJ1-3	.	TGTGCCAGCAGTTTTCGGGGATACGGAAACACCATATATTTT	CASSFRGYGNTIYF
TRBV20-1	many	TRBJ1-5	TRBD1	TGCAGTGCTAGAGATGGGGACAGGGGAAATCAGCCCCAGCATTTT	CSARDGDRGNQPQHF
TRBV28	many	TRBJ2-5	.	TGTGCCAGCAGTCACTTCCGGGGAGAGACCCAGTACTTC	CASSHFRGETQYF
TRBV18	few	TRBJ1-3	.	TGTGCCAGCTCACCACCCGACAGATTCAGCTCTGGAAACACCATATATTTT	CASSPPDRFSSGNTIYF
TRBV4-3	few	TRBJ1-4	.	TGCGCCAGCAGCCAAGATGTAAATGGTCCGGGGTTCAAAGGAAAACTGTTTTTT	CASSQDVNGPGFKGKLFF
TRBV7-2	many	TRBJ2-3	.	TGTGCCACCCGGGGGGCTAGCACAGATACGCAGTATTTT	CATRGASTDTQYF
TRBV9	.	TRBJ1-5	.	TGTGCCAGCAGCGTATTTGTAGAAGGGCAGCCCCAGCATTTT	CASSVFVEGQPQHF
TRBV12-3/TRBV12-4	few	TRBJ2-1	TRBD1	TGTGCCAGCAGTTTCTTCGGACAGGGAGGAGGTGAGCAGTTCTTC	CASSFFGQGGGEQFF
TRBV7-2	few	TRBJ2-7	TRBD1	TGTGCCAGCAGCTTCCGTACAGGGGGCGACTACGAGCAGTACTTC	CASSFRTGGDYEQYF
TRBV29-1	.	TRBJ2-1	TRBD2	TGCAGCCACAGCCCAGCGGGGGAGTTCAATGAGCAGTTCTTC	CSHSPAGEFNEQFF
TRBV30	.	TRBJ1-5	.	TGTGCCTGGAGCGAGGGGACCAATCAGCCCCAGCATTTT	CAWSEGTNQPQHF
TRBV7-6	.	TRBJ2-3	TRBD2	TGTGCCAGCAGCCGCGAACTAGCGGGGGTCCCAGATACGCAGTATTTT	CASSRELAGVPDTQYF
TRBV11-3	many	TRBJ2-7	TRBD1	TGTGCCAGCAGCACCAACAGGGGCCACGAGCAGTACTTC	CASSTNRGHEQYF
TRBV14	.	TRBJ2-1	.	TGTGCCAGCAGCCAAACGACGGGAACGGGATCCCAGTTCTTC	CASSQTTGTGSQFF
TRBV6-1	.	TRBJ2-3	.	TGTGCCAGCACGCCAGGCCACTCTAGCACAGATACGCAGTATTTT	CASTPGHSSTDTQYF
TRBV19	.	TRBJ1-6	TRBD1	TGTGCCAGTACCTCATCCGGGACAGGTGTTTCACCCCTCCACTTT	CASTSSGTGVSPLHF
TRBV20-1	many	TRBJ1-1	.	TGCAGTGCTAGAGGGGGTCTCCAGGACACTGAAGCTTTCTTT	CSARGGLQDTEAFF
TRBV7-9	.	TRBJ2-1	.	TGTGCCAGCAGCTTAGCGCAGTCTGAGCAGTTCTTC	CASSLAQSEQFF
TRBV7-9	few	TRBJ2-3	.	TGTGCCAGCAGCTTAGGCCCACGATGGGGAGCTGCAGATACGCAGTATTTT	CASSLGPRWGAADTQYF
TRBV29-1	medium-sized	TRBJ1-2	TRBD1	TGCAGCGTTGAGACAGGGTTCTATGGCTACACCTTC	CSVETGFYGYTF
TRBV2	many	TRBJ2-7	TRBD1	TGTGCCTCCCAGCTTCAGGGGGCGGGTGAGCAGTACTTC	CASQLQGAGEQYF
TRBV12-3/TRBV12-4	many	TRBJ2-2	TRBD1	TGTGCCAGCAGTTGGGACAGGGCGAGCGGGGAGCTGTTTTTT	CASSWDRASGELFF
TRBV10-3	many	TRBJ2-5	.	TGTGCCATCAGGGGGGATCAAGAGACCCAGTACTTC	CAIRGDQETQYF
TRBV30	many	TRBJ1-2	.	TGTGCCTGGAGTTTGGTTTGGGGCTACACCTTC	CAWSLVWGYTF
TRBV6-6	few	TRBJ2-2	.	TGTGCCAGCAGTTCACTAAACACCGGGGAGCTGTTTTTT	CASSSLNTGELFF
TRBV6-1	many	TRBJ1-3	.	TGTGCCAGCAGGGAACAGCTCTCTGGAAACACCATATATTTT	CASREQLSGNTIYF
TRBV6-1	few	TRBJ2-3	.	TGTGCCAGCAGTGGATGGACGGATACGCAGTATTTT	CASSGWTDTQYF
TRBV7-2	.	TRBJ2-2	.	TGTGCCAGCAGCTTAGTTGGTGGGGCAGGGACCCCCTCGAGGACCGGGGAGCTGTTTTTT	CASSLVGGAGTPSRTGELFF
TRBV5-1	few	TRBJ1-1	.	TGCGCCAGCAGCTTGGAGATCGGGGGAACTGAAGCTTTCTTT	CASSLEIGGTEAFF
TRBV5-5	few	TRBJ1-4	.	TGTGCCAGCAGCTTGGGTGAGAGGAGAGAAAAACTGTTTTTT	CASSLGERREKLFF
TRBV18	.	TRBJ2-3	TRBD2	TGTGCCAGCACGCAGGCTAGCGGAAGCACAGATACGCAGTATTTT	CASTQASGSTDTQYF
TRBV27	.	TRBJ2-1	.	TGTGCCAGCAGTGATGGCGGGGCGAGCTACTACAATGAGCAGTTCTTC	CASSDGGASYYNEQFF
TRBV11-3	few	TRBJ2-2	.	TGTGCCAGCACCGGGACAGCGGGAACCGGGGAGCTGTTTTTT	CASTGTAGTGELFF
TRBV5-4	.	TRBJ2-2	.	TGTGCCACCGACAAAGACCTCGCGGGATACGCGAACACCGGGGAGCTGTTTTTT	CATDKDLAGYANTGELFF
TRBV5-1	.	TRBJ2-3	TRBD2	TGCGCCAGCAGCTTGGTACTAGCGGGGACAGATACGCAGTATTTT	CASSLVLAGTDTQYF
TRBV18	few	TRBJ1-1	TRBD1	TGTGCCAGCTCACATATAGGACAGGGAGGCACTGAAGCTTTCTTT	CASSHIGQGGTEAFF
TRBV12-5	many	TRBJ1-1	.	TGTGCTAGTGGTCTCGACCGAGACAACACTGAAGCTTTCTTT	CASGLDRDNTEAFF
TRBV7-9	.	TRBJ1-2	.	TGTGCCAGCAGCTTAGCCAGACGGGGGGATGGCGACACCTTC	CASSLARRGDGDTF
TRBV20-1	many	TRBJ1-5	.	TGCAGTGCTAGAGTCCCCCGGACAGTCGGAAATCAGCCCCAGCATTTT	CSARVPRTVGNQPQHF
TRBV7-2	many	TRBJ2-4	TRBD2	TGTGCCAGCAGCTTGAGCGGGGGAAGGAGCATTCAGTACTTC	CASSLSGGRSIQYF
TRBV20-1	many	TRBJ1-1	TRBD1	TGCAGTGCTAGAGAGGACAGGTACACTGAAGCTTTCTTT	CSAREDRYTEAFF
TRBV6-5	.	TRBJ1-2	.	TGTGCCAGCAGTTACTCAAAAGGGTTATACGATGGCTACACCTTC	CASSYSKGLYDGYTF
TRBV28	medium-sized	TRBJ1-2	.	TGTGCCAGCAGTTTGCGAGGGCCGGTTATTGATGGCTACACCTTC	CASSLRGPVIDGYTF
TRBV4-3	many	TRBJ1-5	TRBD1	TGCGCCAGCAGCCGAGGGACAGATAGCAATCAGCCCCAGCATTTT	CASSRGTDSNQPQHF
TRBV19	few	TRBJ2-7	TRBD1	TGTGCCAGTAGTATGCCAGGGGGTTCCTACGAGCAGTACTTC	CASSMPGGSYEQYF